These T cell receptor beta chains were read from a single sample in a study of read filtering for tumor transcriptome and immune sequencing. TCRdb re-called the reads through MiXCR, storing one row per CDR3 protein. The repertoire includes about 37,000 distinct CDR3 sequences, 10% to 15% of them detected once, and around 35% sits in the top ten. The sequenced sample was a population of CD138-negative cells sorted from bone marrow. These receptors all stem from a donor older than 35 with multiple myeloma. Both conserved end residues are part of each CDR3. A D gene is named only where the DNA matches it firmly. Not every row has a clone size; where given, it reads once, few, many or a size class.

D	V	size	J	CDR3	DNA
TRBD1	TRBV12-3/TRBV12-4	many	TRBJ2-3	CASNPTTGPDTQYF	TGTGCCAGCAACCCGACGACAGGGCCGGATACGCAGTATTTT
-	TRBV6-6	-	TRBJ2-3	CASRGESTDMQYF	TGTGCCAGCAGAGGAGAGAGCACAGATATGCAGTATTTT
TRBD1	TRBV13	many	TRBJ1-5	CASSFGRGQPQHF	TGTGCCAGCAGCTTCGGCAGGGGGCAGCCCCAGCATTTT
TRBD1	TRBV19	many	TRBJ1-1	CASSQGAGMNTEAFF	TGTGCCAGTAGCCAGGGGGCGGGAATGAACACTGAAGCTTTCTTT
-	TRBV5-1	many	TRBJ2-2	CASSRDNTGELFF	TGCGCCAGCAGCCGGGACAACACCGGGGAGCTGTTTTTT
-	TRBV6-5	-	TRBJ2-2	CASSYSSSGTGELFF	TGTGCCAGCAGTTACTCGAGTTCGGGGACGGGGGAGCTGTTTTTT
-	TRBV29-1	few	TRBJ2-3	CSVEEGRTSTDTQYF	TGCAGCGTTGAAGAAGGGCGGACTAGCACAGATACGCAGTATTTT
-	TRBV5-6	many	TRBJ1-3	CASSLAPAVGGNTIYF	TGTGCCAGCAGCTTGGCGCCCGCCGTGGGTGGAAACACCATATATTTT
-	TRBV9	few	TRBJ1-6	CASSVEGYNSPLHF	TGTGCCAGCAGCGTAGAAGGCTATAATTCACCCCTCCACTTT
TRBD2	TRBV19	-	TRBJ2-7	CASSTAAGGSGEQYF	TGTGCCAGTAGTACCGCAGCGGGGGGCTCGGGTGAGCAGTACTTC
-	TRBV7-9	many	TRBJ2-7	CASSPTGRPVEQYF	TGTGCCAGCAGCCCGACGGGACGCCCTGTCGAGCAGTACTTC
-	TRBV29-1	many	TRBJ1-1	CSVGGVYKNTEAFF	TGCAGCGTCGGTGGGGTATACAAGAACACTGAAGCTTTCTTT
TRBD2	TRBV20-1	many	TRBJ2-7	CSARDREGTHEQYF	TGCAGTGCTAGAGATCGGGAGGGGACCCACGAGCAGTACTTC
TRBD2	TRBV3-1	many	TRBJ2-1	CASSPRVSGGVDEQFF	TGTGCCAGCAGCCCCCGTGTTAGCGGGGGGGTTGATGAGCAGTTCTTC
-	TRBV5-1	-	TRBJ1-2	CASSPITGRYGYTF	TGCGCCAGCAGCCCTATAACAGGACGTTATGGCTACACCTTC
TRBD1	TRBV9	many	TRBJ2-1	CASNPGQGIYNEQFF	TGTGCCAGCAATCCGGGACAGGGTATCTACAATGAGCAGTTCTTC
-	TRBV6-8	-	TRBJ1-2	CASSTEGVREPLANYGYTF	TGTGCCAGCAGTACCGAGGGGGTCCGCGAGCCGCTAGCTAACTATGGCTACACCTTC
-	TRBV6-1	many	TRBJ1-1	CASSDFGHNTEAFF	TGTGCCAGCAGTGACTTCGGACACAACACTGAAGCTTTCTTT
-	TRBV13	-	TRBJ1-1	CASSFSTNTQSFF	TGTGCCAGCAGCTTTTCTACTAACACTCAGTCTTTCTTT
TRBD1	TRBV2	-	TRBJ1-1	CASSNSRDRGNTEAFF	TGTGCCAGCAGCAACAGCCGGGACAGGGGGAACACTGAAGCTTTCTTT
TRBD1	TRBV4-1	many	TRBJ1-2	CASSQATGMVNYGYTF	TGCGCCAGCAGCCAGGCGACAGGGATGGTTAACTATGGCTACACCTTC
-	TRBV7-2	many	TRBJ2-3	CASSLVRGPDTQYF	TGTGCCAGCAGCTTAGTTAGGGGACCAGATACGCAGTATTTT
TRBD1	TRBV6-5	many	TRBJ2-1	CASTRQGNEQFF	TGTGCCAGCACCAGACAGGGCAATGAGCAGTTCTTC
-	TRBV27	many	TRBJ2-7	CASSLRRGSSYEQYF	TGTGCCAGCAGTCTCAGAAGGGGGTCCTCCTACGAGCAGTACTTC
-	TRBV3-1	-	TRBJ2-7	CASSQDRQSSYYEQYF	TGTGCCAGCAGCCAGGACCGACAATCCTCATACTACGAGCAGTACTTC
-	TRBV6-5	many	TRBJ2-7	CASTNLGEQYF	TGTGCCAGCACTAACTTGGGCGAGCAGTACTTC
-	TRBV9	-	TRBJ2-1	CASSVGGIPDEQFF	TGTGCCAGCAGCGTAGGCGGAATCCCCGATGAGCAGTTCTTC
TRBD1	TRBV6-6	-	TRBJ2-3	CASSPPPGQGSPGGYF	TGTGCCAGCAGTCCGCCCCCGGGACAGGGATCCCCCGGGGGGTATTTT
TRBD2	TRBV11-2	many	TRBJ2-3	CASSFGGATDTQYF	TGTGCCAGCAGCTTCGGGGGGGCCACAGATACGCAGTATTTT
TRBD2	TRBV20-1	many	TRBJ2-3	CSASPTSGEGTQYF	TGCAGTGCCTCCCCGACTAGCGGGGAAGGTACGCAGTATTTT